This passage covers 12 T cell receptor beta chains from one sample sequenced in a study of Ad26.COV2.S vaccination and SARS-CoV-2 variants. The method was immunoSEQ multiplex PCR; TCRdb's version includes in-frame clones alone and lacks a portion of them. The sample has some 410,000 clones, approximately 92% seen once; the top ten hold roughly 1.7%. Treatment meaning: over 15 received Ad26.COV2.S at low or high dose, single or two shots; about five received placebo; per-sample allocation not given. Sample collection was performed on day 63 after the first vaccine or placebo injection. The material was peripheral blood, obtained in a trial of Ad26.COV2.S vaccine versus placebo. The receptors derive from a person between 18 and 60 years old who received the Ad26.COV2.S COVID-19 vaccine or a placebo.

This chain uses TRBV5-1 with TRBJ2-6; 7 nucleotides match TRBD1. The CDR3 totals 16 residues. Germline-derived CDR1 and CDR2 are SGHRS and YFSETQ. With V trimmed by 7 bases and J by 0 bases, 7 bases remained unmatched. CDR3 sequence reads: CASQTGPSSGANVLTF. CDR3 DNA sequence: TGCGCCAGCCAGACAGGGCCAAGCTCTGGGGCCAACGTCCTGACTTTC.

The chain carries TRBV13 and TRBJ1-6; D is unresolved. Looked up from germline, CDR1 is PRHDT and CDR2 is FYEKMQ (reference sequence). This CDR3 spans 17 amino acids. V shed 0 bases and J shed 6 bases, with 15 bases lying between them. The CDR3 region is CASSLGVYPETNSPLHF. The DNA for the CDR3 is TGTGCCAGCAGCTTAGGGGTGTATCCGGAAACTAATTCACCCCTCCACTTT.

The chain employs TRBV10-3 and TRBJ1-1; D remains unclear. Germline V CDR1 and CDR2: ENHRY, SYGVKD. The CDR3 has 15 residues. Trimming stripped 1 base from V and 0 bases from J, with 9 bases between. This CDR3 is CAISEWEGMNTEAFF. The CDR3 DNA sequence: TGTGCCATCAGTGAGTGGGAGGGAATGAACACTGAAGCTTTCTTT.

In this sample, this clone turned up once. The chain combines TRBV28 with TRBJ1-1; D is unclear. Trimming removed 11 bases at V and 6 bases at J, with 19 bases between. This CDR3 spans 13 amino acids. CDR1 is MDHEN, CDR2 SYDVKM, per germline. CDR3 in DNA: TGTGCCGGTAATCGGGGAAGAGGGTCTGAAGCTTTCTTT. Amino acids: CAGNRGRGSEAFF.

V is TRBV29-1 and J is TRBJ2-7; a weak D match, TRBD2 (5 bases). Trimming left V 0 bases short and J 3 bases short, with 9 bases between. Germline assignment: CDR1 SQVTM and CDR2 ANQGSEA. The CDR3 contains 13 residues. Written as DNA, the CDR3 is TGCAGCGTTGAAGATCGACGGGACTACGAGCAGTACTTC. This translates into CSVEDRRDYEQYF.

The genes are TRBV28 and TRBJ1-2, with D unclear. CDR1 MDHEN and CDR2 SYDVKM come from the germline V gene. Trimming stripped 6 bases from V and 8 bases from J, with 10 bases between. The CDR3 is made up of 11 amino acids. The CDR3 bases are TGTGCCAGCAGGGAGCCCTGGGGCTACACCTTC. It is translated as CASREPWGYTF.

The chain carries TRBV7-2 and TRBJ2-7; unclear D gene. The CDR3 has 11 residues. Germline V lookup: CDR1 SGHTA, CDR2 FQGNSA. V was pared by 4 bases and J by 2 bases, with 3 bases between. The CDR3 DNA is TGTGCCAGCAGCTCGACCTACGAGCAGTACTTC. Translation gives CASSSTYEQYF. Supplemented by reference TRBV7-2 and TRBJ2-7, the full variable domain reads GAGVSQSPSNKVTEKGKDVELRCDPISGHTALYWYRQSLGQGLEFLIYFQGNSAPDKSGLPSDRFSAERTGGSVSTLTIQRTQQEDSAVYLCASSSTYEQYFGPGTRLTVT.

This chain joins TRBV6-1 and TRBJ2-7; 11 positions agree with TRBD2. Germline CDR1 is MNHNS and CDR2 is SASEGT. Unmatched junction bases numbered 1, after V lost 3 bases and J lost 0 bases. This CDR3 is 15 amino acids long. CDR3 amino acids: CASSEGTSGSYEQYF. CDR3 DNA: TGTGCCAGCAGTGAGGGGACTAGCGGCTCCTACGAGCAGTACTTC.

V usage is TRBV6-1 and J usage is TRBJ1-2; D might be TRBD1 (5 bases). Germline loops: CDR1 MNHNS, CDR2 SASEGT. Deletions cut 1 base from V and 13 bases from J, with 19 bases between. The CDR3 is made up of 14 amino acids. For the CDR3, the DNA is TGTGCCAGCAGTGAAGGTGTCTCGACAGAAAACTTCACCTTC. Its translation is CASSEGVSTENFTF.

The V call is TRBV5-1, the J call TRBJ2-2, with TRBD1 identical over 8 bases. Per the germline V gene, CDR1 is SGHRS and CDR2 is YFSETQ. V shed 3 bases, J shed 4 bases, and the junction held 2 bases outside the gene matches. The CDR3 totals 14 residues. This CDR3 reads CASSSTGVTGELFF. CDR3 DNA sequence: TGCGCCAGCAGCTCGACAGGGGTCACCGGGGAGCTGTTTTTT.

This chain connects TRBV11-2 to TRBJ1-2; D is unresolved. The V gene lost 2 bases and the J gene lost 0 bases, with 7 bases spanning the gap. This CDR3 is built from 14 residues. Germline lookup yields CDR1 SGHAT and CDR2 FQNNGV. The CDR3 DNA reads TGTGCCAGCAGCTTAACAGACACTAACTATGGCTACACCTTC. Translated, it gives CASSLTDTNYGYTF.

This CDR3 is CASSSTYEQYF. Written as DNA, the CDR3 is TGTGCCAGCAGCTCTACATACGAGCAGTACTTC. The V gene is TRBV5-4, the J gene TRBJ2-7; D unresolved. The germline V and J ends were trimmed by 3 bases and 4 bases, with 5 bases remaining between them. The CDR3 has 11 residues. Germline CDR1 reads SGHNT; CDR2 reads YYREEE (reference sequence).